This is a list of T cell receptor beta chains from one sample in a study of shared clonotypes between healthy human individuals. Generated by immunoSEQ multiplex PCR, the TCRdb table keeps only in-frame clones and is missing some. The sample includes approximately 1.5 million clones, 95% to 99% of them seen just once. Sample: naive CD4+ T cells sorted from blood. The receptor set was obtained from a man aged 25 to 40 in good health. Each CDR3 is given with its conserved first and last residue. The order of the fields is clone size, V gene, D gene, J gene, CDR3 protein, CDR3 DNA. A D gene is named only where the DNA matches it firmly. The size of a clone is reported for some rows only, either as once, few or many, or as a class for expanded clones.

size: -; V: TRBV18; D: -; J: TRBJ2-5; CDR3: CASSVRDRETQYF; DNA: TGTGCCAGCTCAGTCAGGGATCGAGAGACCCAGTACTTC
size: -; V: TRBV5-6; D: -; J: TRBJ2-7; CDR3: CASSPSLLRNEQYF; DNA: TGTGCCAGCAGCCCCAGCCTTCTAAGAAACGAGCAGTACTTC
size: -; V: TRBV6-6; D: -; J: TRBJ2-2; CDR3: CASSQPSRNGELFF; DNA: TGTGCCAGCAGTCAGCCCAGTAGGAACGGGGAGCTGTTTTTT
size: -; V: TRBV15; D: -; J: TRBJ2-3; CDR3: CATSGADTQYF; DNA: TGTGCCACCAGCGGCGCAGATACGCAGTATTTT
size: -; V: TRBV6-5; D: TRBD1; J: TRBJ2-7; CDR3: CASSYLPGQVPYEQYF; DNA: TGTGCCAGCAGTTACCTCCCGGGACAGGTACCCTACGAGCAGTACTTC
size: -; V: TRBV2; D: TRBD1; J: TRBJ2-5; CDR3: CASSETGTAQETQYF; DNA: TGTGCCAGCAGTGAGACAGGGACAGCCCAAGAGACCCAGTACTTC
size: -; V: TRBV28; D: TRBD1; J: TRBJ1-5; CDR3: CASSSGQGNQPQHF; DNA: TGTGCCAGCAGTTCCGGACAGGGTAATCAGCCCCAGCATTTT
size: -; V: TRBV11-2; D: TRBD2; J: TRBJ2-3; CDR3: CASSLLAVGTDTQYF; DNA: TGTGCCAGCAGCTTACTAGCGGTCGGGACAGATACGCAGTATTTT
size: -; V: TRBV15; D: -; J: TRBJ2-5; CDR3: CATSREVPGLSGTQYF; DNA: TGTGCCACCAGCAGAGAGGTGCCAGGGTTGTCTGGGACCCAGTACTTC
size: -; V: TRBV5-1; D: -; J: TRBJ2-1; CDR3: CASSRHRDDFNEQFF; DNA: TGCGCCAGCAGCCGGCACCGGGACGATTTCAATGAGCAGTTCTTC
size: -; V: TRBV4-3; D: -; J: TRBJ2-1; CDR3: CASSPTRGSYNEQFF; DNA: TGCGCCAGCAGCCCAACTCGGGGTTCCTACAATGAGCAGTTCTTC
size: -; V: TRBV6-1; D: -; J: TRBJ1-1; CDR3: CASKLGHGPETFF; DNA: TGTGCCAGCAAGTTAGGGCACGGACCTGAAACTTTCTTT
size: -; V: TRBV5-6; D: -; J: TRBJ1-1; CDR3: CASSFGWGDRTEAFF; DNA: TGTGCCAGCAGCTTCGGCTGGGGTGATCGGACTGAAGCTTTCTTT
size: -; V: TRBV6-5; D: -; J: TRBJ2-7; CDR3: CASSYSRASYEQYF; DNA: TGTGCCAGCAGTTACTCGCGGGCTAGCTACGAGCAGTACTTC
size: -; V: TRBV15; D: -; J: TRBJ1-1; CDR3: CATSQRALDTEAFF; DNA: TGTGCCACCAGCCAACGGGCGTTAGACACTGAAGCTTTCTTT
size: -; V: TRBV28; D: -; J: TRBJ1-5; CDR3: CASSYSNQPQHF; DNA: TGTGCCAGCAGTTATAGCAATCAGCCCCAGCATTTT
size: -; V: TRBV5-4; D: -; J: TRBJ2-7; CDR3: CASSLGGALAGIEQYF; DNA: TGTGCCAGCAGCTTGGGGGGGGCTCTAGCTGGAATCGAGCAGTACTTC
size: -; V: TRBV19; D: -; J: TRBJ1-2; CDR3: CASSPVLVFGYTF; DNA: TGTGCCAGTAGCCCTGTTCTAGTATTTGGCTACACCTTC
size: once; V: TRBV6-1; D: -; J: TRBJ1-2; CDR3: CASSEAGNYGYTF; DNA: TGTGCCAGCAGTGAAGCAGGCAACTATGGCTACACCTTC
size: -; V: TRBV27; D: -; J: TRBJ2-5; CDR3: CASSAHRTNQETQYF; DNA: TGTGCCAGCAGCGCTCATAGGACGAATCAAGAGACCCAGTACTTC
size: -; V: TRBV5-4; D: -; J: TRBJ2-1; CDR3: CASSLLGWDEQFF; DNA: TGTGCCAGCAGCTTGTTAGGTTGGGATGAGCAGTTCTTC
size: few; V: TRBV28; D: -; J: TRBJ1-2; CDR3: CASSLLQQRIYGYTF; DNA: TGTGCCAGCAGTTTACTCCAACAGAGAATCTATGGCTACACCTTC
size: -; V: TRBV29-1; D: TRBD2; J: TRBJ2-7; CDR3: CSVVGGSPYEQYF; DNA: TGCAGCGTTGTTGGCGGGAGTCCGTACGAGCAGTACTTC
size: -; V: TRBV5-1; D: TRBD2; J: TRBJ2-3; CDR3: CASTTGLVGTDTQYF; DNA: TGCGCCAGCACCACGGGACTAGTCGGGACAGATACGCAGTATTTT